This TCR beta chain was identified during a study of blood T cell repertoires in COVID-19 (dated by TCRdb to between 2020 and 2021). In the study overall: Samples covering the acute and convalescent phases of COVID-19 were provided by collaborators in the United States, Italy and Spain. The material from the prospective study consisted of cDNA or gDNA derived from T cells, B-cell-depleted T cells, or PBMCs. The dataset comprised deeply sampled blood TCRbeta repertoires from subjects exposed to, actively infected with, or recovered from COVID-19. The repertoires were released in a freely available public database intended as a resource for research on the immune response to SARS-CoV-2. Samples were obtained from the ongoing ImmuneRACE study (first 160 participants) and from 1,254 subjects provided by 6 global collaborators. A de-identified subject ID, COVID-19 status, age in years and sex were almost always included in the sample metadata. Where available, HLA class I and class II types were taken from metadata supplied by the sample provider and were not determined by assay-based typing. Broad study findings and their caveats: The amount of clinical and demographic metadata varied by source and participant and was provided uncurated.

TCRbeta CDR3 regions were amplified from genomic DNA by means of the immunoSEQ Assay, a bias-controlled multiplex PCR. In the original analysis: The number of nucleated cells in each sample was estimated by amplification of reference gene primers within the assay. Sequence reads were collapsed and filtered to measure the absolute abundance of every unique TCRbeta CDR3 rearrangement. Productive Simpson clonality was computed per sample as the square root of Simpson's diversity index over productive rearrangements. This is the immuneACCESS table as TCRdb keeps it, with only in-frame sequences that have V and J called. A part of the clones is gone; compared with another copy, unresolved V genes explain less than half, and the rest is unexplained. V and J calls and clone size are as listed in that table; D and trimming were resolved from the DNA. The sample table shows 200,000 to 300,000 clones, and 88% are seen once. The top ten clones comprise around 1.4% of the sample.

Each collaborating institution followed its own protocols to collect whole blood in K2EDTA tubes. For TCRbeta analysis, collaborator samples were shipped as frozen whole blood, as isolated PBMCs, or as DNA extracted from either sample type. Comment on this clone: Its target antigen remains unknown. Per-nucleotide qualities are absent, and no much larger clonotype sits a single base away.

This receptor was taken from a man older than 75 with acute or convalescent COVID-19. Sequencing input: peripheral blood.

The nucleotide sequence is TGTGCCAGCAGCCTCCTCGGGACAGGGGCCTACGAGCAGTACTTC. It translates to CASSLLGTGAYEQYF. Recombination linked TRBV5-6 to TRBJ2-7, and 10 bases in between align with TRBD1. Including cysteine and phenylalanine, the CDR3 has 15 amino acids. Just the 45-base CDR3 DNA is kept, in frame starting at base 1. V ends up 4 bases short and J 2 bases short, with an unmatched junction base count of 6. For CDR1 and CDR2, the germline V gene lists SGHDT and YYEEEE.